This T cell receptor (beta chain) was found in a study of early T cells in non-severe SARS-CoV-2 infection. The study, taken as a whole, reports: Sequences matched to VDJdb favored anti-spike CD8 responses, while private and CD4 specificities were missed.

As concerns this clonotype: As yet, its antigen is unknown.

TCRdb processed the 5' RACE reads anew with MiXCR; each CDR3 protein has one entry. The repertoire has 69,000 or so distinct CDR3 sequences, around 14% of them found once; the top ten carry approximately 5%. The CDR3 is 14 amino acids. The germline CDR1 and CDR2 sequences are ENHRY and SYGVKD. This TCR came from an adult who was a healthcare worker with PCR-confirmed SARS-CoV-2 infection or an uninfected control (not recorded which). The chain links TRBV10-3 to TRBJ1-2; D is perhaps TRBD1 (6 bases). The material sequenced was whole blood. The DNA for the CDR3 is TGTGCAAGCCGAAGACAGGAGGCTAACTATGGCTACACCTTC. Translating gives CASRRQEANYGYTF.